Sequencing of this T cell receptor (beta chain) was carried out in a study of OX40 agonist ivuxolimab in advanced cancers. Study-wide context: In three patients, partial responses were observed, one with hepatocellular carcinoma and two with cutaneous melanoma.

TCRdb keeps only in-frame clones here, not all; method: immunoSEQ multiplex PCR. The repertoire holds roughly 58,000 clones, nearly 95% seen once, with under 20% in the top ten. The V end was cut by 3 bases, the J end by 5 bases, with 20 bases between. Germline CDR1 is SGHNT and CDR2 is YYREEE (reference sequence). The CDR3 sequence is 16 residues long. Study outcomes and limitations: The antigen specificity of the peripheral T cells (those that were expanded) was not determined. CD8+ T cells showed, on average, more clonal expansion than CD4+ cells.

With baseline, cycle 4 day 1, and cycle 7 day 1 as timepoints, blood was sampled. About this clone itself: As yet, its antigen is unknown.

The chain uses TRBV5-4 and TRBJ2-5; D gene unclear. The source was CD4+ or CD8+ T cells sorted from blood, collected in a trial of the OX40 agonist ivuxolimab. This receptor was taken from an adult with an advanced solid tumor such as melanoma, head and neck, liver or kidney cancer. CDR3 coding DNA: TGTGCCAGCAGCTCTGCCGGGCTAGTCCTTCGCGAGACCCAGTACTTC. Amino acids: CASSSAGLVLRETQYF.